The subject of this entry is one T cell receptor delta chain. It differs at one base from a far larger clone, so likely a read error. The data originate from a study of gamma-delta T cells after stem cell transplantation. TCRdb applied CATT to the RT-PCR reads for clone calling. The repertoire includes some 3,100 delta-chain clones, approximately 9.2% of them detected once, and 9.2% sits in the top ten. The V segment lost 0 bases and the J segment 0 bases; nucleotides outside the gene matches: 10. The CDR3 sequence is 21 residues long. The germline V gene has CDR1 GEAIGNYY and CDR2 EKD. The clonotype comes from a human donor. It is not recorded whose cells these are; they may come from a transplant donor. Sequenced material: gamma-delta T cells. The chain is built from TRDV2 and TRDJ3; 10 bases are a match to TRDD3. CDR3 bases: TGTGCCTGTGACACCGTACCGGGGGATACGCGGAGCTCCTGGGACACCCGACAGATGTTTTTC. Protein product: CACDTVPGDTRSSWDTRQMFF.